Below, 14 T cell receptor beta chains from the same sample are listed, as sequenced in a study of T-cell memory formation after mild COVID-19. MiXCR, applied by TCRdb to the 5' RACE reads, yields one record per CDR3 protein. The sample includes over 250,000 distinct CDR3 sequences, approximately 15% seen only once; the top ten take roughly 20%. Sequencing was carried out using PBMCs or a T cell subset sorted from them (not recorded which). The receptors were sampled from a man in his late teens or twenties who had mild COVID-19 (a few samples of this study predate the infection). Cell type and time point are not known.

The chain employs TRBV29-1 and TRBJ1-6, with 7 positions matching TRBD1. V was clipped by 7 bases and J by 4 bases; unmatched bases: 4. This CDR3 contains 13 residues. The germline V gene has CDR1 SQVTM and CDR2 ANQGSEA. The DNA for the CDR3 is TGCAGCGCCCAGGGACAGTATAATTCACCCCTCCACTTT. This codes for CSAQGQYNSPLHF.

The chain joins TRBV6-6 to TRBJ2-1; D remains unclear. V lost 5 bases, J lost 5 bases, and 16 bases lay in between. Per the germline V gene, CDR1 is MNHNY and CDR2 is SVGAGI (reference sequence). This CDR3 has 15 amino acids. The CDR3 protein is CASSGALSSHNEQFF. In DNA form, the CDR3 reads TGTGCCAGCAGTGGTGCGTTATCGTCCCACAATGAGCAGTTCTTC.

CDR3 region: CATRTSGTHEQYV. The CDR3 region has the DNA TGTGCCACCCGGACTAGCGGGACCCACGAGCAGTACGTC. The chain is built from TRBV10-3 and TRBJ2-7; TRBD2 matches at 12 bases. After removal of 10 bases from V and 5 bases from J, the junction contained 6 bases not matched to a gene. The CDR3 loop spans 13 amino acids. CDR1 ENHRY and CDR2 SYGVKD come from the germline V gene.

CDR3 sequence: CASSQDWRAWGPLHF. CDR3 in DNA: TGTGCCAGCAGCCAAGATTGGAGGGCATGGGGCCCCCTCCACTTT. The rearrangement joins TRBV4-2 to TRBJ1-6; D possibly corresponds to TRBD1 (5 bases). V was pared by 0 bases and J by 13 bases, with 16 bases between. The CDR3 runs 15 residues. Germline CDR1 reads LGHNA; CDR2 reads YNFKEQ.

The rearrangement joins TRBV12-3 or TRBV12-4 to TRBJ2-1; 11 nucleotides agree with TRBD2. CDR3 length: 20 residues. Trimming took 5 bases from V and 8 from J; bases not matched to a gene: 23. The CDR3 sequence is CASSQLRSGGANSISYEQFF. DNA of the CDR3: TGTGCCAGCAGTCAGCTCCGTAGCGGGGGGGCCAACTCGATCTCGTATGAGCAGTTCTTC.

This sequence joins TRBV4-1 and TRBJ2-2; tentatively, D is TRBD2 (6 bases). Per the germline V gene, CDR1 is MGHRA and CDR2 is YSYEKL. Trimming took 6 bases from V and 3 from J, leaving 14 bases between them. The CDR3 covers 15 residues. The chain's CDR3 is CASRLAGTHTGELFF. CDR3 bases: TGCGCCAGCAGATTGGCCGGGACTCACACCGGGGAGCTGTTTTTT.

The CDR3 reads CASSFAGGSNQPQHF. The CDR3 region has the DNA TGTGCCAGCAGCTTCGCAGGGGGCAGCAATCAGCCCCAGCATTTT. The chain recombines TRBV7-2 with TRBJ1-5; 8 nucleotides align to TRBD1. Germline V gene data show CDR1 as SGHTA and CDR2 as FQGNSA. Losses at the gene ends were 3 bases for V and 1 base for J; bases not matched to a gene: 2. The CDR3 is 15 residues long.

This clonotype was detected only a few times. The chain is built from TRBV5-1 and TRBJ1-1; 8 bases fit TRBD1. The CDR3 runs to 14 residues. Germline values: CDR1 SGHRS, CDR2 YFSETQ. Trimming took 0 bases from V and 7 from J; bases not matched to a gene: 5. Here the CDR3 reads CASSLDGQGREAFF. As DNA, the CDR3 is TGCGCCAGCAGCTTGGACGGACAGGGCCGTGAAGCTTTCTTT.

The gene calls are TRBV10-3 and TRBJ2-3; D remains ambiguous. V lost 7 bases and J 0 bases, leaving 11 bases between the germline ends. This CDR3 is 14 amino acids long. Germline V lookup: CDR1 ENHRY, CDR2 SYGVKD. CDR3 nucleotides: TGTGCCATCAAGGTCGGCTATAGCACAGATACGCAGTATTTT. This codes for CAIKVGYSTDTQYF.

V and J are TRBV20-1 and TRBJ2-4, with a weak D call TRBD2 (5 bases). The CDR3 is made up of 14 amino acids. In germline, CDR1 is DFQATT, CDR2 SNEGSKA (reference sequence). The germline V and J ends were trimmed by 1 base and 1 base, with 8 bases remaining between them. DNA for the CDR3: TGCAGTGCTAGAGCCCAGCGGGCCAAAAACATTCAGTACTTC. It translates to CSARAQRAKNIQYF.

The chain couples TRBV2 to TRBJ1-5; D remains ambiguous. Trimming pared 3 bases from V and 7 bases from J, leaving 7 bases between. Germline-derived CDR1 and CDR2 are SNHLY and FYNNEI. This CDR3 has 12 residues. This CDR3 reads CASSESLQPQHF. As DNA, the CDR3 is TGTGCCAGCAGTGAGTCGCTCCAGCCCCAGCATTTT. The full variable domain, with the rest looked up from reference TRBV2 and TRBJ1-5, is EPEVTQTPSHQVTQMGQEVILRCVPISNHLYFYWYRQILGQKVEFLVSFYNNEISEKSEIFDDQFSVERPDGSNFTLKIRSTKLEDSAMYFCASSESLQPQHFGDGTRLSIL.

This clonotype was found a few times. The junction differs from germline at one of its ends, possibly a read error. The chain joins TRBV7-9 to TRBJ1-2; perhaps TRBD1 as D (6 bases). Looked up from germline, CDR1 is SEHNR and CDR2 is FQNEAQ (reference sequence). CDR3 length: 12 residues. The CDR3 DNA reads TGTGCCAGCAGCTACCGACAGGACTACCCATCCTTC. Amino acids: CASSYRQDYPSF. The full variable domain, completed using reference TRBV7-9 and TRBJ1-2, is DTGVSQNPRHKITKRGQNVTFRCDPISEHNRLYWYRQTLGQGPEFLTYFQNEAQLEKSRLLSDRFSAERPKGSFSTLEIQRTEQGDSAMYLCASSYRQDYPSFGSGTRLTVV.

The chain joins TRBV12-3 or TRBV12-4 to TRBJ1-3; no clear D. V lost 7 bases and J 2 bases, leaving 12 bases between the germline ends. The CDR3 sequence is 14 residues long. CDR3 loop: CASKQSSTGNTIYF. The CDR3 DNA sequence: TGTGCCAGCAAACAGTCAAGCACTGGAAACACCATATATTTT.

This clonotype was observed at least ten times. The gene calls are TRBV5-1 and TRBJ2-7; the match to TRBD1 covers 8 bases. CDR1 SGHRS and CDR2 YFSETQ come from the germline V gene. This CDR3 contains 17 residues. J lost 2 bases, V lost 0 bases, and 10 bases had no gene match. CDR3 amino acids: CASSLAATGANTYEQYF. Written as DNA, the CDR3 is TGCGCCAGCAGCTTGGCCGCGACAGGGGCGAATACCTACGAGCAGTACTTC.